This TCR beta chain was sequenced for a study of T and B cells in COVID-19 patients. Study-wide background: COVID-19 patients gave peripheral blood either during active infection or after recovery. Most recovered patients had mild to moderate COVID-19 treated as outpatients. Study-level results: At recovery TRB diversity and richness exceeded healthy donors, after highly clonal active COVID-19 repertoires. Few blood samples existed from mildly ill patients during symptoms or early in severe cases.

This clonotype was observed a handful of times. Its antigen is currently unknown. V gave up 6 bases and J gave up 3 bases, with 13 bases separating them. Germline-derived CDR1 and CDR2 are MNHEY and SVGEGT. The CDR3 has 14 amino acids. TRB rearrangements were amplified by multiplex PCR with BIOMED2 TRB-A/B primers. TCRdb recomputed calls from the multiplex PCR reads with MiXCR, one row per CDR3 protein. The sample holds more than 15,000 distinct CDR3 sequences, around 35% seen once. TRB was amplified from about 250-500 ng of blood genomic DNA. Sample: blood. The chain has TRBV6-2 or TRBV6-3 and TRBJ2-3; D possibly corresponds to TRBD1 (6 bases). The origin of this receptor is a human donor with active COVID-19. This CDR3 reads CASRPHRETDTQYF. The CDR3 coding sequence is TGTGCCAGCAGGCCCCACAGGGAAACAGATACGCAGTATTTT.